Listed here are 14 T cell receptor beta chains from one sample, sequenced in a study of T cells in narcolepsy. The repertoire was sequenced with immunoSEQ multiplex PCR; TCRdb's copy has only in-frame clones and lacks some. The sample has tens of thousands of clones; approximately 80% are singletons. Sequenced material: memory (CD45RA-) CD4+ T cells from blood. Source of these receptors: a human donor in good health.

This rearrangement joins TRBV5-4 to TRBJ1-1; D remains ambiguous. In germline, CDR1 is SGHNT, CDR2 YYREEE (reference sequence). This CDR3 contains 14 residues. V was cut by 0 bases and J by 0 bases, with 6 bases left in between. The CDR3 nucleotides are TGTGCCAGCAGCTTGGGATGGATGAACACTGAAGCTTTCTTT. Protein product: CASSLGWMNTEAFF.

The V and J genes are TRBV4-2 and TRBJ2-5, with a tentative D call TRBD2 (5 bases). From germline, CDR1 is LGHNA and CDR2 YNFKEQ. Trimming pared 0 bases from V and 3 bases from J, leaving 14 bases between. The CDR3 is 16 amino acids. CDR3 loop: CASSQDPSGTKETQYF. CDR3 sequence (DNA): TGTGCCAGCAGCCAAGATCCGAGCGGAACAAAAGAGACCCAGTACTTC.

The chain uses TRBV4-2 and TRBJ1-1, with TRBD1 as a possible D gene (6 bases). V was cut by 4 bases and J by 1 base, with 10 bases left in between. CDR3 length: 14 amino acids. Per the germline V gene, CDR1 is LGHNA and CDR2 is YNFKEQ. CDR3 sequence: CASSLRGANTEAFF. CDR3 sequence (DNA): TGTGCCAGCAGCCTAAGGGGGGCGAACACTGAAGCTTTCTTT.

This chain's CDR3 is CASSPWTGKETQYF. CDR3 sequence (DNA): TGTGCCAGCTCACCCTGGACAGGGAAGGAGACCCAGTACTTC. V usage is TRBV18 and J usage is TRBJ2-5, with 8 bases fitting TRBD1. The CDR3 length is 14 residues. CDR1 is KGHSH, CDR2 LQKENI, per germline. After removal of 3 bases from V and 5 bases from J, the junction contained 5 bases not matched to a gene.

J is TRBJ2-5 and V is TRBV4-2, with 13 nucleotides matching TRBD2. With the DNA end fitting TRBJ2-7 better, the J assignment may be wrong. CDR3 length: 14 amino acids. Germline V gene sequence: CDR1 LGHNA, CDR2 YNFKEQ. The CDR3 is CASSGTSGTYEQYF. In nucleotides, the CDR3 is TGTGCCAGCAGCGGGACTAGCGGGACCTACGAGCAGTACTTC.

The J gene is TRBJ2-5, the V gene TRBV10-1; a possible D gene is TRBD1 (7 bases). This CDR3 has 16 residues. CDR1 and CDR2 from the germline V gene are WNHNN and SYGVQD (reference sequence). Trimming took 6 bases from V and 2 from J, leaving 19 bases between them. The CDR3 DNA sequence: TGCGCCAGCAGGGGACTTCCTCGACAGGGTCAAGAGACCCAGTACTTC. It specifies CASRGLPRQGQETQYF.

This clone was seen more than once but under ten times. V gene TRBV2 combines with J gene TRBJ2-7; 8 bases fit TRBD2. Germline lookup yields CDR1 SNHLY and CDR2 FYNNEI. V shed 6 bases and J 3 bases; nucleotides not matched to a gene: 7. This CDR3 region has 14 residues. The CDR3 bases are TGTGCCAGCAGGCAGTCGGGACTAGTCTACGAGCAGTACTTC. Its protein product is CASRQSGLVYEQYF.

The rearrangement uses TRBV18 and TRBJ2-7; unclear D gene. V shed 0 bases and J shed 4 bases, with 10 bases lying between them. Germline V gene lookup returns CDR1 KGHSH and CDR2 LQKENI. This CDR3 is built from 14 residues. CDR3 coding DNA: TGTGCCAGCTCACCACCTTCACAAACTTACGAGCAGTACTTC. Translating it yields CASSPPSQTYEQYF. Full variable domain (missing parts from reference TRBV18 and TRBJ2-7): NAGVMQNPRHLVRRRGQEARLRCSPMKGHSHVYWYRQLPEEGLKFMVYLQKENIIDESGMPKERFSAEFPKEGPSILRIQQVVRGDSAAYFCASSPPSQTYEQYFGPGTRLTVT.

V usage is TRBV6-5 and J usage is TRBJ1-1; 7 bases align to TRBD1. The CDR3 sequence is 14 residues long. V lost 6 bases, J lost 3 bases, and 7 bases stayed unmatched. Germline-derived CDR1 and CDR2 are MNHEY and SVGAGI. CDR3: CASSADRADTEAFF. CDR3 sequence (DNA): TGTGCCAGCAGCGCTGACAGGGCGGACACTGAAGCTTTCTTT.

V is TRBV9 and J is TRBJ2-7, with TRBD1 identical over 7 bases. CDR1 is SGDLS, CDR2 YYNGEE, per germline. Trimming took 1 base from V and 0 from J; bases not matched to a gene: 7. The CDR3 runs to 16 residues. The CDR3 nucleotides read TGTGCCAGCAGCGTACACCCCGGGACAGACTCCTACGAGCAGTACTTC. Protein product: CASSVHPGTDSYEQYF. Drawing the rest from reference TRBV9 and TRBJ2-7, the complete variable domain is DSGVTQTPKHLITATGQRVTLRCSPRSGDLSVYWYQQSLDQGLQFLIQYYNGEERAKGNILERFSAQQFPDLHSELNLSSLELGDSALYFCASSVHPGTDSYEQYFGPGTRLTVT.

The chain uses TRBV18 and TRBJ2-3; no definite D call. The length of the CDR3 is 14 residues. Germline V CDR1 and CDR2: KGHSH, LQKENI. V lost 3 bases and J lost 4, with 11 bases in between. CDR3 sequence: CASSPTFRSDTQYF. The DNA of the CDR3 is TGTGCCAGCTCACCGACGTTTCGCTCAGATACGCAGTATTTT.

The CDR3 DNA follows: TGTGCCAGCAGCTTAGGTCGGTCGACTAGCACAGATACGCAGTATTTT. It codes for CASSLGRSTSTDTQYF. The chain joins TRBV7-9 to TRBJ2-3, with D unclear. This CDR3 spans 16 amino acids. V shed 1 base and J shed 0 bases, with 11 bases lying between them. Germline CDR1 SEHNR, CDR2 FQNEAQ (reference sequence).

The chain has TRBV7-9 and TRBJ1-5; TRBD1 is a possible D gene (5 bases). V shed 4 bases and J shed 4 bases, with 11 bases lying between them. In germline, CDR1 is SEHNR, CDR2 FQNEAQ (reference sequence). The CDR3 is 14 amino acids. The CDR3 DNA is TGTGCCAGCAGCTCCAGGGACTGGAATCAGCCCCAGCATTTT. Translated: CASSSRDWNQPQHF.

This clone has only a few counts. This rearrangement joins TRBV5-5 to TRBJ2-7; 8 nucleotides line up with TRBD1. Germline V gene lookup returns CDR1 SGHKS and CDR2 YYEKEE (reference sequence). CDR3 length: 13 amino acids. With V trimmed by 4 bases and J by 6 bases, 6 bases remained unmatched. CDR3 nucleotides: TGTGCCAGCAGCGCCCTTACAGGGGGCGAGCAGTACTTC. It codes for CASSALTGGEQYF.